A selection of T cell receptor beta chains follows, all from one sample in a study of Ad26.COV2.S vaccination and SARS-CoV-2 variants. This table comes from immunoSEQ multiplex PCR, and its TCRdb copy is limited to in-frame clones, with some not included. The sample has fewer than 500,000 clones; around 90% are singletons. The material was peripheral blood, obtained in a trial of Ad26.COV2.S vaccine versus placebo. Source of these receptors: a person aged 18-65 years who received the Ad26.COV2.S COVID-19 vaccine or a placebo. CDR3s include the opening cysteine and the closing phenylalanine or tryptophan. A D gene is named only where the DNA matches it firmly. The size field is filled for only some rows; it gives once, few, many or a size class.

abundance: .
j_gene: TRBJ2-1
d_gene: .
v_gene: TRBV13
CDR3aa: CASSLGLRNEQFF
CDR3nt: TGTGCCAGCAGCTTAGGCTTGAGGAATGAGCAGTTCTTC

abundance: .
j_gene: TRBJ2-5
d_gene: .
v_gene: TRBV24-1
CDR3aa: CATSDSTGPQETQYF
CDR3nt: TGTGCCACCAGTGATTCGACAGGACCTCAAGAGACCCAGTACTTC

abundance: .
j_gene: TRBJ2-2
d_gene: TRBD2
v_gene: TRBV7-6
CDR3aa: CASSLLAGGKTGELFF
CDR3nt: TGTGCCAGCAGCTTACTAGCGGGAGGGAAGACCGGGGAGCTGTTTTTT

abundance: .
j_gene: TRBJ2-1
d_gene: TRBD2
v_gene: TRBV5-4
CDR3aa: CASSLARTSGNNEQFF
CDR3nt: TGTGCCAGCAGCTTGGCCCGGACTAGCGGGAACAATGAGCAGTTCTTC

abundance: .
j_gene: TRBJ1-2
d_gene: .
v_gene: TRBV10-3
CDR3aa: CAISAGGYGYTF
CDR3nt: TGTGCCATCAGTGCTGGTGGCTATGGCTACACCTTC

abundance: .
j_gene: TRBJ2-1
d_gene: .
v_gene: TRBV6-5
CDR3aa: CASSPRPQGRNEQFF
CDR3nt: TGTGCCAGCAGCCCAAGGCCACAGGGTCGTAATGAGCAGTTCTTC

abundance: once
j_gene: TRBJ2-1
d_gene: .
v_gene: TRBV9
CDR3aa: CASSGGLESYNEQFF
CDR3nt: TGTGCCAGCAGCGGGGGACTTGAATCCTACAATGAGCAGTTCTTC

abundance: .
j_gene: TRBJ2-3
d_gene: .
v_gene: TRBV3-1/TRBV3-2
CDR3aa: CATKPGKARGTDTQYF
CDR3nt: TGTGCCACCAAGCCCGGGAAGGCTAGGGGAACGGATACGCAGTATTTT

abundance: .
j_gene: TRBJ2-7
d_gene: .
v_gene: TRBV18
CDR3aa: CASSLGGAAEQYF
CDR3nt: TGTGCCAGCTCACTGGGGGGCGCCGCCGAGCAGTACTTC

abundance: .
j_gene: TRBJ2-2
d_gene: .
v_gene: TRBV6-5
CDR3aa: CASGVGRNGELFF
CDR3nt: TGTGCCAGCGGGGTAGGGCGGAACGGGGAGCTGTTTTTT

abundance: once
j_gene: TRBJ2-2
d_gene: .
v_gene: TRBV4-2
CDR3aa: CASSQGSSSFTGELFF
CDR3nt: TGTGCCAGCAGCCAAGGGTCCAGTTCGTTTACCGGGGAGCTGTTTTTT

abundance: .
j_gene: TRBJ2-5
d_gene: TRBD2
v_gene: TRBV27
CDR3aa: CASSSVSGRVKETQYF
CDR3nt: TGTGCCAGCAGCTCCGTTAGCGGGAGGGTCAAAGAGACCCAGTACTTC

abundance: .
j_gene: TRBJ2-5
d_gene: TRBD1
v_gene: TRBV7-2
CDR3aa: CASSPRTGWEETQYF
CDR3nt: TGTGCCAGCAGTCCGAGGACAGGGTGGGAAGAGACCCAGTACTTC

abundance: .
j_gene: TRBJ1-1
d_gene: TRBD1
v_gene: TRBV27
CDR3aa: CASSPLGTVLNTEAFF
CDR3nt: TGTGCCAGCAGTCCCCTGGGGACAGTCCTGAACACTGAAGCTTTCTTT

abundance: once
j_gene: TRBJ2-3
d_gene: .
v_gene: TRBV10-3
CDR3aa: CAISSGTTKGDTQYF
CDR3nt: TGTGCCATCAGTTCCGGGACGACAAAGGGAGATACGCAGTATTTT

abundance: few
j_gene: TRBJ2-7
d_gene: .
v_gene: TRBV7-8
CDR3aa: CASGGSAPYEQYF
CDR3nt: TGTGCCAGCGGGGGTAGCGCGCCCTACGAGCAGTACTTC

abundance: .
j_gene: TRBJ1-6
d_gene: .
v_gene: TRBV11-1
CDR3aa: CASSPGERSNSPLHF
CDR3nt: TGTGCCAGCAGCCCTGGCGAGAGGTCGAATTCACCCCTCCACTTT

abundance: .
j_gene: TRBJ1-2
d_gene: TRBD1
v_gene: TRBV7-8
CDR3aa: CASSPGGHGYGYTF
CDR3nt: TGTGCCAGCAGCCCAGGGGGTCACGGCTATGGCTACACCTTC

abundance: .
j_gene: TRBJ2-7
d_gene: .
v_gene: TRBV27
CDR3aa: CASSSTGTPRAEQYF
CDR3nt: TGTGCCAGCAGTTCAACCGGGACTCCCCGTGCCGAGCAGTACTTC

abundance: .
j_gene: TRBJ2-4
d_gene: .
v_gene: TRBV27
CDR3aa: CASRVGRAGDKNIQYF
CDR3nt: TGTGCCAGCAGAGTTGGCAGGGCCGGGGACAAAAACATTCAGTACTTC

abundance: .
j_gene: TRBJ2-7
d_gene: TRBD1
v_gene: TRBV5-4
CDR3aa: CASHRTGGYHEQYF
CDR3nt: TGTGCCAGCCATCGGACAGGGGGTTACCACGAGCAGTACTTC

abundance: few
j_gene: TRBJ1-2
d_gene: TRBD1
v_gene: TRBV4-1
CDR3aa: CASSLGPGTGDGYTF
CDR3nt: TGCGCCAGCAGCCTCGGCCCGGGGACAGGGGACGGCTACACCTTC

abundance: .
j_gene: TRBJ2-2
d_gene: .
v_gene: TRBV6-2/TRBV6-3
CDR3aa: CASSRGGTGELFF
CDR3nt: TGTGCCAGCAGCAGGGGGGGCACCGGGGAGCTGTTTTTT

abundance: once
j_gene: TRBJ1-1
d_gene: .
v_gene: TRBV10-2
CDR3aa: CASSAYGAGTEAFF
CDR3nt: TGCGCCAGCAGTGCTTATGGGGCGGGCACTGAAGCTTTCTTT

abundance: .
j_gene: TRBJ1-4
d_gene: .
v_gene: TRBV2
CDR3aa: CASRQGQTNEKLFF
CDR3nt: TGTGCCAGCCGGCAGGGGCAAACTAATGAAAAACTGTTTTTT

abundance: .
j_gene: TRBJ2-5
d_gene: TRBD1
v_gene: TRBV7-9
CDR3aa: CASSQTGVETQYF
CDR3nt: TGTGCCAGCAGCCAAACAGGGGTAGAGACCCAGTACTTC

abundance: .
j_gene: TRBJ2-3
d_gene: .
v_gene: TRBV5-5
CDR3aa: CASSKTGTDTQYF
CDR3nt: TGTGCCAGCAGCAAGACAGGCACAGATACGCAGTATTTT

abundance: .
j_gene: TRBJ2-7
d_gene: .
v_gene: TRBV6-5
CDR3aa: CASGISRVSYEQYF
CDR3nt: TGTGCCAGCGGCATCTCAAGAGTCTCCTACGAGCAGTACTTC

abundance: .
j_gene: TRBJ1-2
d_gene: .
v_gene: TRBV7-8
CDR3aa: CASSLASGAGYTF
CDR3nt: TGTGCCAGCAGCTTAGCGTCCGGGGCTGGCTACACCTTC

abundance: .
j_gene: TRBJ1-2
d_gene: .
v_gene: TRBV11-2
CDR3aa: CASSGTGIGYTF
CDR3nt: TGTGCCAGCAGCGGAACAGGGATAGGCTACACCTTC

abundance: .
j_gene: TRBJ1-4
d_gene: .
v_gene: TRBV7-8
CDR3aa: CASSPSGLLTNEKLFF
CDR3nt: TGTGCCAGCAGCCCAAGTGGACTTCTCACTAATGAAAAACTGTTTTTT

abundance: many
j_gene: TRBJ2-2
d_gene: TRBD2
v_gene: TRBV11-2
CDR3aa: CASSAGLASTGELFF
CDR3nt: TGTGCCAGCAGCGCGGGACTAGCTTCCACCGGGGAGCTGTTTTTT

abundance: .
j_gene: TRBJ1-1
d_gene: .
v_gene: TRBV7-9
CDR3aa: CASSFQGNTEAFF
CDR3nt: TGTGCCAGCAGCTTTCAGGGTAACACTGAAGCTTTCTTT

abundance: once
j_gene: TRBJ2-1
d_gene: TRBD2
v_gene: TRBV28
CDR3aa: CASNGGRALGEQFF
CDR3nt: TGTGCCAGCAATGGCGGGAGGGCCCTTGGGGAGCAGTTCTTC

abundance: .
j_gene: TRBJ1-1
d_gene: .
v_gene: TRBV2
CDR3aa: CASSQGIVAFF
CDR3nt: TGTGCCAGCAGTCAGGGGATTGTAGCTTTCTTT

abundance: .
j_gene: TRBJ2-7
d_gene: .
v_gene: TRBV6-5
CDR3aa: CASSYSALYSSYEQYF
CDR3nt: TGTGCCAGCAGTTACTCGGCCTTGTACAGTTCCTACGAGCAGTACTTC

abundance: .
j_gene: TRBJ2-3
d_gene: .
v_gene: TRBV19
CDR3aa: CASSPEGGADTQYF
CDR3nt: TGTGCCAGTAGTCCCGAGGGGGGCGCAGATACGCAGTATTTT

abundance: .
j_gene: TRBJ1-2
d_gene: .
v_gene: TRBV27
CDR3aa: CASSPRGPRGYGYTF
CDR3nt: TGTGCCAGCAGTCCCCGGGGACCTCGAGGCTATGGCTACACCTTC

abundance: .
j_gene: TRBJ2-1
d_gene: .
v_gene: TRBV9
CDR3aa: CASSVGGDLHNEQFF
CDR3nt: TGTGCCAGCAGCGTAGGTGGGGACCTTCACAATGAGCAGTTCTTC

abundance: .
j_gene: TRBJ2-5
d_gene: .
v_gene: TRBV3-1/TRBV3-2
CDR3aa: CASSHGEQETQYF
CDR3nt: TGTGCCAGCAGCCACGGAGAGCAAGAGACCCAGTACTTC